This T cell receptor (beta chain) derives from a study of T cell changes during pregnancy in multiple sclerosis. Assay used: immunoSEQ multiplex PCR; TCRdb lists only in-frame clones, some missing. The sample has 39,000 or so clones; around nine tenths are singletons. CDR1 and CDR2 from the germline V gene are SGHDN and FVKESK. V trimming: 6 bases; J trimming: 1 base; junction bases outside the gene matches: 7. The CDR3 contains 15 residues. The input for sequencing was CD4+ T cells from peripheral blood mononuclear cells, taken after pregnancy. The rearrangement links TRBV14 to TRBJ2-3; 7 positions agree with TRBD1. The receptor was isolated from a female donor in good health, enrolled as a control in a pregnancy study. The CDR3: CASRQTGTGTDTQYF. The CDR3 DNA sequence: TGTGCCAGCAGACAGACAGGGACGGGCACAGATACGCAGTATTTT.